The rows below give T cell receptor beta chains drawn from one sample of a study of PD-1 blockade in classical Hodgkin lymphoma. Sequenced by immunoSEQ multiplex PCR; TCRdb stores in-frame clones only, minus some. The repertoire consists of more than 10,000 clones, with 91% occurring once and the leading ten covering 8% to 11%. The source was peripheral blood mononuclear cells (PBMCs), collected at baseline. These receptors all stem from a human donor with classical Hodgkin lymphoma. CDR3s leave out the opening cysteine and the closing phenylalanine or tryptophan.

J gene | V gene | CDR3 protein
TRBJ2-3 | TRBV7-9 | ASSSSGGTDTQY
TRBJ2-2 | TRBV18 | ASSPIPGGETGELF
TRBJ2-3 | TRBV6-1 | ASSDRWQGPDTQY
TRBJ1-5 | TRBV7-2 | ASSLTGDQPQH
TRBJ2-7 | TRBV15 | ATSIRPGQFYEQY
TRBJ2-5 | TRBV5-1 | ASSLVGLAGGLETQY
TRBJ2-1 | TRBV4-1 | ASSQVGRILYNEQF
TRBJ2-6 | TRBV5-1 | ASAGPPGANVLT
TRBJ1-5 | TRBV6-4 | ASSESRDRGYYSNQPQH
TRBJ1-5 | TRBV19 | ASGRIGRGSNQPQH
TRBJ1-4 | TRBV5-1 | ASSFELGTGGLREKLF
TRBJ2-5 | TRBV5-1 | ASSYGQGASKETQY
TRBJ2-3 | TRBV19 | ASSIRGKEVSNTDTQY
TRBJ1-4 | TRBV29-1 | SVVLEDEKLF
TRBJ2-7 | TRBV18 | ASSPRPEGGGEQY
TRBJ1-1 | TRBV7-7 | ASSPIGQVNTEAF
TRBJ2-1 | TRBV6-1 | ASTLGGRTPNEQF
TRBJ1-1 | TRBV30 | AWRFMGYADTEAF
TRBJ2-5 | TRBV5-1 | ASSLVGRQQETQY
TRBJ1-2 | TRBV2 | ASSFNRGQDGYT
TRBJ2-5 | TRBV5-1 | ASSTVRGGQETQY
TRBJ2-2 | TRBV7-2 | ASSLVAGDTGELF